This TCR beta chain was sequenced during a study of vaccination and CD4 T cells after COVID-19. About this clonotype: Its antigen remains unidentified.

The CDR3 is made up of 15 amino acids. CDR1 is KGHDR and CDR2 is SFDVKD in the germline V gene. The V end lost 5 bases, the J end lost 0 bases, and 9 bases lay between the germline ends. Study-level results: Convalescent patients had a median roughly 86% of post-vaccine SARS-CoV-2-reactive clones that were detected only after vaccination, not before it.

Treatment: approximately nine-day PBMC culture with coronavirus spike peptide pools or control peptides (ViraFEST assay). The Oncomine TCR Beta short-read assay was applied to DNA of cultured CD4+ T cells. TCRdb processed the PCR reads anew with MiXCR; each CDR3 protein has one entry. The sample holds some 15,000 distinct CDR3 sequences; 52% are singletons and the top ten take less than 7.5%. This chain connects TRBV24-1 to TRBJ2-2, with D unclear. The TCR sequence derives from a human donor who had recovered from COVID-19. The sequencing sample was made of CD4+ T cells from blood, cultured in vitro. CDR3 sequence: CATSVTTANTGELFF. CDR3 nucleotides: TGTGCCACCAGTGTTACCACCGCGAACACCGGGGAGCTGTTTTTT.